This TCR beta chain was sequenced for a study of T cells in Graves' hyperthyroidism and ophthalmopathy. V lost 4 bases and J lost 5; bases outside the gene matches: 1. CDR1 SGHVS and CDR2 FNYEAQ come from the germline V gene. This CDR3 is 13 amino acids long. The investigators amplified TCR beta CDR3 regions from RNA transcripts. HTBI primers drove first-round RT-PCR of the TCR CDR3. Using its own MiXCR run on the multiplex PCR reads, TCRdb lists one record per CDR3 protein. The sample lists a few hundred thousand distinct CDR3 sequences; 13% were seen once. This clonotype came up many times. The V gene is TRBV7-6, the J gene TRBJ2-5, with 10 bases lining up with TRBD1. The TCR was taken from a man aged 25 to 40 with Graves' hyperthyroidism that later progressed to Graves' ophthalmopathy. The sequencing sample was made of blood. This CDR3 reads CASSSDRGETQYF. CDR3 sequence (DNA): TGTGCCAGCAGCTCGGACAGGGGGGAGACCCAGTACTTC.